This T cell receptor (beta chain) emerged from a study of human T cells and chemical hapten exposure. Study-level points and caveats: Counts of expanded TCRs at PT1 were positively correlated with patch test score.

This clonotype was counted many times. Antigen specificity is unknown. Time point defined: patch test 1, 2 weeks after DPC sensitization. Stated treatment: therapeutic diphenylcyclopropenone sensitization with weekly scalp DPC. MiXCR, run by TCRdb on the RACE reads, gives a single entry per CDR3 protein. The sample records tens of thousands of distinct CDR3 sequences, over 7.5% being singletons. The sample here was whole blood, taken in connection with sensitization to the hapten diphenylcyclopropenone (DPC). The receptor's source is a woman in her thirties or forties with alopecia areata. Some clones in this sample may be carry-over from other donors' samples.

This CDR3 reads CASSPFSLPEQYF. The CDR3 DNA sequence: TGTGCCAGCAGTCCCTTTTCCCTTCCCGAGCAGTACTTC. The gene calls are TRBV28 and TRBJ2-7; no definite D call. From germline, CDR1 is MDHEN and CDR2 SYDVKM. V lost 5 bases and J lost 6, with 14 bases in between. The CDR3 runs to 13 residues.